By frequency in the sample, the clone carrying this T cell receptor beta chain is medium-sized (0.01 to 0.1%). Antigen specificity is unknown. This entry belongs to a study of beta chain features in type 1 diabetes. Every isolated RNA sample was fully reverse transcribed, so sequencing captured expressed TCRB transcripts. Measured with immunoSEQ multiplex PCR; TCRdb has only the in-frame clones, and not every one. Here the sample spans 110,000 to 150,000 clones, less than 10% being singletons. Study findings and constraints: Using cDNA template may skew counts toward highly expressing activated cells. Type 1 diabetes patients showed a moderate but significant shortening of TCRB CDR3s in all four CD4+ subsets. The study found that naive, central memory and Treg TCRB repertoires appeared more similar in patients than in healthy donors.

V lost 1 base and J lost 9, with 15 bases in between. CDR1 and CDR2 (germline): SGHDN, FVKESK. The CDR3 covers 14 residues. Sequencing input: central memory CD4+ T cells from blood. This sequence originates from a middle-aged woman in good health. The gene calls are TRBV14 and TRBJ2-5, with D possibly being TRBD1 (6 bases). CDR3 nucleotides: TGTGCCAGCAGCCAAGTCTATGGGTCAGGGGCCCAGTACTTC. It encodes CASSQVYGSGAQYF.